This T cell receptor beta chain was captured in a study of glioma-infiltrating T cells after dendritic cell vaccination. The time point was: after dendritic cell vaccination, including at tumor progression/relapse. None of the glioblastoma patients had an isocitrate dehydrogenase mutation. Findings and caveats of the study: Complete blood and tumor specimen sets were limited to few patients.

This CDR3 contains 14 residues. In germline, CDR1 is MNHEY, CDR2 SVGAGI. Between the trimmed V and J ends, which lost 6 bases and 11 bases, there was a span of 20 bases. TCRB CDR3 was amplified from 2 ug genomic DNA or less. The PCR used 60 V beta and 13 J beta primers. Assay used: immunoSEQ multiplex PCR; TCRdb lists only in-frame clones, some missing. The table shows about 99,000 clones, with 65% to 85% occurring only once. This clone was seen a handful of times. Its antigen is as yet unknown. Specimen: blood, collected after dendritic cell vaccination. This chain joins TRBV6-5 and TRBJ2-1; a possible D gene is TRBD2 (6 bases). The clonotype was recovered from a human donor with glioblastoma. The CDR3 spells CASSRTTRSRKQFF. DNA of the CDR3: TGTGCCAGCAGCAGGACTACCCGCTCCCGAAAGCAGTTCTTC.